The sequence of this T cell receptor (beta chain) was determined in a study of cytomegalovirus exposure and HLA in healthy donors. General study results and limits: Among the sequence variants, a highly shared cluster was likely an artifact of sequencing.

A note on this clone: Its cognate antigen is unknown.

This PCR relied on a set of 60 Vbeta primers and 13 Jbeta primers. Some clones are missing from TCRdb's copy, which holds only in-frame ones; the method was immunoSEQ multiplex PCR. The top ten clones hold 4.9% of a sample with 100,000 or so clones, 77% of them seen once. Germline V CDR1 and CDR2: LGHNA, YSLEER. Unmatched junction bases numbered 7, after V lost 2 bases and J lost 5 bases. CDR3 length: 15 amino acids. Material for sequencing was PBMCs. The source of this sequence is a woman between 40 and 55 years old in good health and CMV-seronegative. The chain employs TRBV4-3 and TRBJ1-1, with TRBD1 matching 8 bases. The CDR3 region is CASSQKGTGGTEAFF. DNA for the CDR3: TGCGCCAGCAGCCAAAAAGGTACAGGGGGGACTGAAGCTTTCTTT.